The present T cell receptor beta chain was sequenced within a study of T cell responses to AZD1222 COVID-19 vaccine. About the study: Combined were second doses at about 4 or about 12 weeks.

About this clone: The antigen remains unidentified.

Study-level results: Vaccine-associated CD4 TCRs spanned spike, dominant at 160-218 and 743-854. When two AZD1222 doses had been given, Spike-specific TCR breadth and depth rose. Donors in the cohort were predominantly white British and more often female, and clonal diversity was possibly underestimated.

V lost 6 bases and J 10 bases, leaving 22 bases between the germline ends. Per the germline V gene, CDR1 is MNHEY and CDR2 is SMNVEV (reference sequence). This CDR3 spans 15 amino acids. This table comes from immunoSEQ multiplex PCR, and its TCRdb copy is limited to in-frame clones, with some not included. The table includes some 130,000 clones, about 94% detected once. The specimen was peripheral blood, collected on day 0 of AZD1222 vaccination. The clonotype comes from an adult in good health. The V gene is TRBV27, the J gene TRBJ2-1; weak D call: TRBD2 (7 bases). CDR3 coding DNA: TGTGCCAGCAGCCGCGGGGGTGGGGGGGCTTCCGAGCAGTTCTTC. Translation gives CASSRGGGGASEQFF.